This T cell receptor (beta chain) was identified during a study of blood T cell repertoires in COVID-19 (TCRdb year 2020). About the full investigation: Collaborator samples came from the United States, Italy and Spain and covered acute and convalescent phases of COVID-19. The material from the prospective study consisted of cDNA or gDNA derived from T cells, B-cell-depleted T cells, or PBMCs. Subjects who had been exposed to COVID-19, were actively infected with it, or had recovered from it provided the deeply sampled blood TCRbeta repertoires that made up the dataset. The repertoires were made available in a free public database intended to serve as a resource for research on the immune response to SARS-CoV-2. Samples were obtained from the ongoing ImmuneRACE study (first 160 participants) and from some 1,300 subjects provided by 6 global collaborators. A de-identified subject ID, COVID-19 status, age in years and sex were almost always included in the sample metadata. Where available, HLA class I and class II types were obtained from metadata supplied by the sample provider rather than from assay-based typing. The study at large found these results: The quantity of clinical and demographic metadata differed by source and by participant and was supplied without curation.

Each collaborating institution followed its own protocols to collect whole blood in K2EDTA tubes. For TCRbeta analysis, collaborators shipped samples as frozen whole blood, isolated PBMCs, or DNA extracted from either of those sample types. The CDR3 holds 15 amino acids from the cysteine to the phenylalanine. The kept DNA is CDR3 alone, 45 bases in frame from the first base. V is pruned by 4 bases and J by 3 bases, leaving 6 bases of the junction without a gene match. CDR1 and CDR2 were assigned from the germline V gene as SGDLS and YYNGEE. TCRbeta CDR3 regions were amplified from genomic DNA using the immunoSEQ Assay, a bias-controlled multiplex PCR. Per the authors' processing: The number of nucleated cells in each sample was estimated by amplification of reference gene primers within the assay. To quantify the absolute abundance of each unique TCRbeta CDR3 rearrangement, sequence reads were collapsed and filtered. For each sample, productive Simpson clonality was calculated as the square root of Simpson's diversity index across productive rearrangements. TCRdb carries this immuneACCESS record with in-frame sequences only. Its versions omit some clonotypes, under half of them owing to an unresolved V gene in the studies checked, with the rest unexplained. V, J and clone size are taken as reported in that table, and D and trimming were inferred from the DNA itself. The sample includes a few hundred thousand clones, with roughly 85% observed a single time. The ten largest clones represent 5% to 6.5% of the sample.

To note about this clone: No cognate antigen has been identified for it. No per-base quality is available; no much larger clone lies one base away.

This clonotype was sampled from a man in his forties or fifties with active or convalescent COVID-19. This receptor chain uses TRBV9 and TRBJ2-1, with 8 bases matching TRBD2. Sequencing was performed on peripheral blood. The bases are TGTGCCAGCAGCCCCGGGACTAGTAACTACAATGAGCAGTTCTTC. Its product reads: CASSPGTSNYNEQFF.